Each of the 10 T cell receptor beta chains below was sequenced from the same sample in a study of sequential checkpoint blockade in melanoma. The protocol was immunoSEQ multiplex PCR, while the TCRdb copy is restricted to in-frame clones and leaves out a portion. The sample lists about 28,000 clones; about 89% were seen once. The sample's treatment: randomized to nivolumab then ipilimumab (arm A) or the reverse (arm B). The source material was CD8+ T cells sorted from blood (inferred from file names), sampled from a patient given nivolumab and ipilimumab in sequence. These receptors all stem from a human donor with melanoma.

This chain joins TRBV25-1 and TRBJ2-5; tentatively, D is TRBD1 (6 bases). V lost 3 bases and J lost 0, with 8 bases in between. Germline V CDR1 and CDR2: MGHDK, SYGVNS. This CDR3 spans 14 amino acids. Written as DNA, the CDR3 is TGTGCCAGCAGTGACAGGGGCGACCAAGAGACCCAGTACTTC. It encodes CASSDRGDQETQYF.

The chain uses TRBV19 and TRBJ1-1; possible D gene TRBD1, 6 bases. Germline CDR1 is LNHDA and CDR2 is SQIVND (reference sequence). The CDR3 loop spans 14 amino acids. V shed 7 bases and J shed 3 bases, with 15 bases lying between them. Written as DNA, the CDR3 is TGTGCCAGTAACCTGGGTGAGGGGGACACTGAAGCTTTCTTT. Translating gives CASNLGEGDTEAFF. The whole variable domain, remainder taken from reference TRBV19 and TRBJ1-1, is DGGITQSPKYLFRKEGQNVTLSCEQNLNHDAMYWYRQDPGQGLRLIYYSQIVNDFQKGDIAEGYSVSREKKESFPLTVTSAQKNPTAFYLCASNLGEGDTEAFFGQGTRLTVV.

The chain recombines TRBV2 with TRBJ2-3; possibly TRBD2 for D (5 bases). CDR3 length: 13 amino acids. Trimming pared 7 bases from V and 2 bases from J, leaving 10 bases between. Germline V gene sequence: CDR1 SNHLY, CDR2 FYNNEI. The CDR3 spells CASTKEDTDTQYF. The CDR3, as DNA: TGTGCCAGCACTAAGGAGGACACAGATACGCAGTATTTT. Combining the CDR3 with reference TRBV2 and TRBJ2-3 gives the whole variable domain EPEVTQTPSHQVTQMGQEVILRCVPISNHLYFYWYRQILGQKVEFLVSFYNNEISEKSEIFDDQFSVERPDGSNFTLKIRSTKLEDSAMYFCASTKEDTDTQYFGPGTRLTVL.

The gene calls are TRBV2 and TRBJ1-1; 7 bases align to TRBD1. CDR1 is SNHLY and CDR2 is FYNNEI in the germline V gene. The CDR3 contains 14 residues. V lost 6 bases and J lost 8; bases outside the gene matches: 12. CDR3 sequence: CASRDGQDSSEAFF. In nucleotides, the CDR3 is TGTGCCAGCAGAGACGGACAGGATAGTTCCGAAGCTTTCTTT. Together with reference TRBV2 and TRBJ1-1, the CDR3 gives the full variable domain: EPEVTQTPSHQVTQMGQEVILRCVPISNHLYFYWYRQILGQKVEFLVSFYNNEISEKSEIFDDQFSVERPDGSNFTLKIRSTKLEDSAMYFCASRDGQDSSEAFFGQGTRLTVV.

The V call is TRBV4-2, the J call TRBJ2-1; D not resolved. Germline V gene lookup returns CDR1 LGHNA and CDR2 YNFKEQ. V lost 0 bases, J lost 3 bases, and 9 bases lay in between. The CDR3 sequence is 15 residues long. The CDR3 sequence: CASSQDRARYNEQFF. The CDR3 DNA reads TGTGCCAGCAGCCAAGATCGAGCACGCTACAATGAGCAGTTCTTC.

This clone was detected once. The CDR3: CASRESRGGQPQHF. CDR3 DNA: TGTGCCAGCAGGGAGTCCCGGGGAGGTCAGCCCCAGCATTTT. The gene calls are TRBV28 and TRBJ1-5, with D uncertain. The CDR3 length is 14 residues. Germline V lookup: CDR1 MDHEN, CDR2 SYDVKM. Trimming left V 6 bases short and J 6 bases short, with 15 bases between.

The chain is built from TRBV19 and TRBJ1-1, with D perhaps TRBD1 (5 bases). V shed 1 base and J shed 4 bases, with 13 bases lying between them. CDR1 and CDR2 from the germline V gene are LNHDA and SQIVND (reference sequence). The CDR3 sequence is 15 residues long. CDR3 sequence: CASSIVGPGVTEAFF. The DNA for the CDR3 is TGTGCCAGTAGTATAGTTGGACCGGGGGTCACTGAAGCTTTCTTT.

This clone was counted a single time. The chain combines TRBV5-1 with TRBJ1-1; perhaps TRBD1 as D (6 bases). The CDR3 covers 16 residues. The germline V and J ends were trimmed by 0 bases and 5 bases, with 17 bases remaining between them. Per the germline V gene, CDR1 is SGHRS and CDR2 is YFSETQ. For the CDR3, the DNA is TGCGCCAGCAGCTTGGGGGTGTTGGGGGCTGGTACTGAAGCTTTCTTT. It translates to CASSLGVLGAGTEAFF.

V usage is TRBV28 and J usage is TRBJ2-7, with 7 bases identical to TRBD1. Germline V CDR1 and CDR2: MDHEN, SYDVKM. J gave up 0 bases and V 6 bases, and 17 bases lay outside the gene matches. The CDR3 is 18 residues long. The CDR3 DNA sequence: TGTGCCAGCAGCCCCAGGTTAGGGGACAGCCCTTACTCCTACGAGCAGTACTTC. Translated, it gives CASSPRLGDSPYSYEQYF.

J is TRBJ1-1 and V is TRBV11-2; TRBD1 matches 8 bases. Germline-derived CDR1 and CDR2 are SGHAT and FQNNGV. Unmatched junction bases numbered 5, after V lost 1 base and J lost 4 bases. There are 15 residues in the CDR3. The CDR3 loop is CASSLGTGRLTEAFF. CDR3 coding DNA: TGTGCCAGCAGCTTAGGGACAGGGCGTCTCACTGAAGCTTTCTTT.